This TCR beta chain was retrieved from a study of CXCR3-negative and CXCR3-positive naive CD8 T cells. Whole-study results and caveats: More hydrophobic TRB CDR3s were found in CXCR3-positive naive cells than in CXCR3-negative naive cells. No difference in surface CD5 was seen between naive subsets, and TCR strength was inferred from TRB CDR3 properties.

Details on this clonotype: Its cognate antigen is unknown.

Preparation of TRB cDNA libraries relied on 5' RACE carrying UMI labels. For each CDR3 protein, TCRdb gives one entry from its re-call of the 5' RACE reads, without DNA. The sample holds 100,000 to 150,000 distinct CDR3 sequences. The clonotype originates from a human donor in good health. Some clones in this sample may be carry-over from other donors' samples. Material: naive CXCR3- CD8+ T cells from blood. Subset given: CD45RO-CCR7+CD27+CD95- naive CD8+ T cells lacking CXCR3 (TNR3-).

CDR3 residues: CASSQSGPYEQYF. This chain connects TRBV4-2 to TRBJ2-7. In germline, CDR1 is LGHNA, CDR2 YNFKEQ. The CDR3 contains 13 residues.